This T cell receptor (beta chain) comes out of a study of technical replicates of blood from several donors. This CDR3 has 16 amino acids. CDR1 is LGHNT and CDR2 is FRNRAP in the germline V gene. Germline trimming cut 3 bases from V and 2 bases from J; bases unmatched to any gene: 8. Repertoires were generated with immunoSEQ multiplex PCR, while TCRdb's copy carries only in-frame clones and drops some. The sample holds about 50,000 clones; about 96% are singletons and the top ten take roughly 0.36%. This clonotype was sampled from a human donor in good health. The sequencing input was T cells isolated from PBMCs. The V gene is TRBV12-5, the J gene TRBJ2-7, with 9 bases fitting TRBD1. This CDR3 is CASGFGTGGRAYEQYF. CDR3 nucleotide sequence: TGTGCTAGTGGTTTTGGAACAGGGGGCCGAGCCTACGAGCAGTACTTC.